This T cell receptor (beta chain) was sequenced for a study of blood T cell repertoires in COVID-19. Overall study context: Some COVID-19 samples were acute and others convalescent; all came from the United States, Italy and Spain.

Generated by immunoSEQ multiplex PCR, the TCRdb table keeps only in-frame clones and is missing some. In the table there are under 95,000 clones, approximately 79% of which are singletons. This clone was recorded many times. Germline V CDR1 and CDR2: SEHNR, FQNEAQ (reference sequence). Deletions cut 2 bases from V and 5 bases from J, with 15 bases between. The CDR3 length is 16 residues. The sequencing input was peripheral blood. V is TRBV7-9 and J is TRBJ1-4; perhaps TRBD1 as D (6 bases). The source of this sequence is a man in his 70s with acute or convalescent COVID-19. The CDR3 sequence: CASSLPPGHLNEKLFF. CDR3 bases: TGTGCCAGCAGCTTACCTCCGGGACACCTGAATGAAAAACTGTTTTTT.